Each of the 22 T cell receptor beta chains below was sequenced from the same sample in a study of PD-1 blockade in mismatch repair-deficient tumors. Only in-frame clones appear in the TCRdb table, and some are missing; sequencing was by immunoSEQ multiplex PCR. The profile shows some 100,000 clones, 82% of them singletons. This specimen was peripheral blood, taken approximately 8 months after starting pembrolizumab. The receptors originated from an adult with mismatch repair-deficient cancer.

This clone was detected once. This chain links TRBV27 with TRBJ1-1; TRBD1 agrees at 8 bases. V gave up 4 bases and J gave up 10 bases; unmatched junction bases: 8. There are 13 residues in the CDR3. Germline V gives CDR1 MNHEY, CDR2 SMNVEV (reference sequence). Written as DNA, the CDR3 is TGTGCCAGCAGTTCACGACAGGGGCAAAGAGCTTTCTTT. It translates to CASSSRQGQRAFF.

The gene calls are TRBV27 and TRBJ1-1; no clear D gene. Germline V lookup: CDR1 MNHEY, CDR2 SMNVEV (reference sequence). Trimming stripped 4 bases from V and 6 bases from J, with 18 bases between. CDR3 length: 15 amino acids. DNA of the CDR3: TGTGCCAGCAGTTCACCCGGAGACGCGTTGGCTGAAGCTTTCTTT. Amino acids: CASSSPGDALAEAFF.

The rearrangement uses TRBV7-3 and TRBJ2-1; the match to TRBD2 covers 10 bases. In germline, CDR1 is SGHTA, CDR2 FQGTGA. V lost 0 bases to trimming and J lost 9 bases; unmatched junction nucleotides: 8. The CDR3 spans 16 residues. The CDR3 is CASSLTPLAGDREQFF. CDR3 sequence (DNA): TGTGCCAGCAGCTTAACTCCGCTAGCGGGAGATCGTGAGCAGTTCTTC. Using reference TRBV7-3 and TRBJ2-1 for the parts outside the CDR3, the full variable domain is GAGVSQTPSNKVTEKGKYVELRCDPISGHTALYWYRQSLGQGPEFLIYFQGTGAADDSGLPNDRFFAVRPEGSVSTLKIQRTERGDSAVYLCASSLTPLAGDREQFFGPGTRLTVL.

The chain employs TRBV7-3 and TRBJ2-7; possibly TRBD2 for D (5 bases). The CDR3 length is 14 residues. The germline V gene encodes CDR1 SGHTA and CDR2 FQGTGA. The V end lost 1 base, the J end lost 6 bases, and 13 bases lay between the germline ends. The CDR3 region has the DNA TGTGCCAGCAGCTTAAAGGGAGAACGGGGCGAGCAGTACTTC. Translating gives CASSLKGERGEQYF.

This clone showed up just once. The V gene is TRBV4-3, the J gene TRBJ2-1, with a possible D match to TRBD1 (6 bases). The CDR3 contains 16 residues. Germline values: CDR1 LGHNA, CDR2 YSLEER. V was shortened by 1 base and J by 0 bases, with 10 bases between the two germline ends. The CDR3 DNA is TGCGCCAGCAGCCAAGCGACCAGGGGCTCCTACAATGAGCAGTTCTTC. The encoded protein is CASSQATRGSYNEQFF.

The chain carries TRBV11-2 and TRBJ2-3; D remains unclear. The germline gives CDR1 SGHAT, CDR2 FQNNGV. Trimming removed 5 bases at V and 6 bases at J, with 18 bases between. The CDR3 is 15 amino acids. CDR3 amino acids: CASSLLQGGVDTQYF. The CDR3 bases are TGTGCCAGCAGCCTTCTTCAAGGTGGGGTGGATACGCAGTATTTT.

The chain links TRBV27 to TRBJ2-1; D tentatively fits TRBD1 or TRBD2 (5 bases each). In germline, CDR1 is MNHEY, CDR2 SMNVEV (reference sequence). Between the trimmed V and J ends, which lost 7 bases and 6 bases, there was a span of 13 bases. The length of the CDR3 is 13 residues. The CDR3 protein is CASKASGSNEQFF. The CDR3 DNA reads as TGTGCCAGCAAAGCCTCAGGGAGCAATGAGCAGTTCTTC.

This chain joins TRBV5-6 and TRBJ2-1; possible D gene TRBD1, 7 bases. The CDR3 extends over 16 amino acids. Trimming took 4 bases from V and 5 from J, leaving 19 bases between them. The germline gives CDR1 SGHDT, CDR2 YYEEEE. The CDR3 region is CASSLVEGAINNEQFF. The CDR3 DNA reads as TGTGCCAGCAGCCTAGTGGAGGGGGCGATTAACAATGAGCAGTTCTTC. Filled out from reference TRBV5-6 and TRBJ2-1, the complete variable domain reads DAGVTQSPTHLIKTRGQQVTLRCSPKSGHDTVSWYQQALGQGPQFIFQYYEEEERQRGNFPDRFSGHQFPNYSSELNVNALLLGDSALYLCASSLVEGAINNEQFFGPGTRLTVL.

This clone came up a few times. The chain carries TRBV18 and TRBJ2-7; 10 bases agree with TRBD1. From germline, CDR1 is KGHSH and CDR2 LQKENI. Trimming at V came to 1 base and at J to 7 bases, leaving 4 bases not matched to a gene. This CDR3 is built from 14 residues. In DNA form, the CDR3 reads TGTGCCAGCTCACCACAGGGACAGGGGACGGAGCAGTACTTC. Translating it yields CASSPQGQGTEQYF.

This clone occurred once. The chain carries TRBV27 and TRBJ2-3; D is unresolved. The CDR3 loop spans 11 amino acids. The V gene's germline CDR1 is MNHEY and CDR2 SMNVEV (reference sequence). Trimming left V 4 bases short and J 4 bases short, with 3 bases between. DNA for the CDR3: TGTGCCAGCAGTTCGGCAGATACGCAGTATTTT. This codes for CASSSADTQYF.

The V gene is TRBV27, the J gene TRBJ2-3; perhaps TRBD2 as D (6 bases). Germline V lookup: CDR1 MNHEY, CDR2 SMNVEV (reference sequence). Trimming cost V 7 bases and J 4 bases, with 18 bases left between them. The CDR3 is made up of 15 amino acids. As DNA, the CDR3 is TGTGCCAGCAAACCAGAGGGAGGCGTACCAGATACGCAGTATTTT. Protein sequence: CASKPEGGVPDTQYF.

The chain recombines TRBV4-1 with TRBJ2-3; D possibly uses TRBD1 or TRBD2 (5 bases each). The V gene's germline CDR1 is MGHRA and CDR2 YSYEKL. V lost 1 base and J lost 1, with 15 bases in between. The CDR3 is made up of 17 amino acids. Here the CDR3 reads CASSQAMGVRGTDTQYF. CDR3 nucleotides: TGCGCCAGCAGCCAAGCCATGGGGGTACGAGGCACAGATACGCAGTATTTT.

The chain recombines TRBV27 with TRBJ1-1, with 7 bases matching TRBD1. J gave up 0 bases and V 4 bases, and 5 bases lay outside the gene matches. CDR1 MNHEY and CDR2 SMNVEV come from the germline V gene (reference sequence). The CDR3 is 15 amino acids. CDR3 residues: CASSSVGQVNTEAFF. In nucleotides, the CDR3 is TGTGCCAGCAGTTCGGTCGGACAGGTGAACACTGAAGCTTTCTTT.

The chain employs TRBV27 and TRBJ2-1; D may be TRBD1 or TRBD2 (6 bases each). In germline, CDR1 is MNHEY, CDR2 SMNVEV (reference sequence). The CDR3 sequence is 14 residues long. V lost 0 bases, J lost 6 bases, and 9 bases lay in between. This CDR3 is CASSLSEGGNEQFF. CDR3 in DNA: TGTGCCAGCAGTTTATCGGAGGGGGGCAATGAGCAGTTCTTC.

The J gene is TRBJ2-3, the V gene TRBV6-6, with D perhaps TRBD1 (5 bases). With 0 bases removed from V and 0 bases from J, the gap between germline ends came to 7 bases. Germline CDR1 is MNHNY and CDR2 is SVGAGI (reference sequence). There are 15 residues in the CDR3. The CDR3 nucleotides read TGTGCCAGCAGTTACTCGGGGCGGAGCACAGATACGCAGTATTTT. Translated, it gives CASSYSGRSTDTQYF.

The CDR3 nucleotides read TGTGCCAGCAGCTCAGCCGCGAGAGAGACCCAGTACTTC. It codes for CASSSAARETQYF. The rearrangement uses TRBV7-2 and TRBJ2-5; D is unresolved. Germline V gives CDR1 SGHTA, CDR2 FQGNSA. The CDR3 spans 13 residues. V lost 4 bases to trimming and J lost 4 bases, with 10 bases between them.

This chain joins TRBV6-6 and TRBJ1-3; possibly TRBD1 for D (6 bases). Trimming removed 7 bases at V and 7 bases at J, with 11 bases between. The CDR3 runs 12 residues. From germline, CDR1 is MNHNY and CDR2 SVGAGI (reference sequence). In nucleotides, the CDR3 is TGTGCCAGCACTCAGGGGATTAACACCATATATTTT. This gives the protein CASTQGINTIYF.

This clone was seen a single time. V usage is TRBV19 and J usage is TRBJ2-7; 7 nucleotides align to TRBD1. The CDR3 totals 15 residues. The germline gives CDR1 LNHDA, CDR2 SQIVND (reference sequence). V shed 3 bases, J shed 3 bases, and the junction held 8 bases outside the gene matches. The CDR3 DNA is TGTGCCAGTAGTATGAAGGGGGCAAGCATCTACGAGCAGTACTTC. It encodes CASSMKGASIYEQYF.

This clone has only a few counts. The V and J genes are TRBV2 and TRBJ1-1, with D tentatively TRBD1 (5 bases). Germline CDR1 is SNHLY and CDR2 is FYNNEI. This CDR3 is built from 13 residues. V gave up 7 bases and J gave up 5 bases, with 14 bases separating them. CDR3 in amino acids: CASTLMRGTEAFF. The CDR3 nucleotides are TGTGCCAGCACCCTAATGAGGGGAACTGAAGCTTTCTTT.

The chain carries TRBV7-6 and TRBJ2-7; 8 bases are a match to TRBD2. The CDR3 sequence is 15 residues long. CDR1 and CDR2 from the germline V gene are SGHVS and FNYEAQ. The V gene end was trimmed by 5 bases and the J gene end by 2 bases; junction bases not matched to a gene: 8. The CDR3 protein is CASSQQPGLAYEQYF. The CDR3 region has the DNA TGTGCCAGCAGCCAACAACCGGGACTAGCCTACGAGCAGTACTTC.

The chain's CDR3 is CASGGQGGFGNTIYF. DNA for the CDR3: TGTGCCAGCGGTGGACAGGGCGGTTTTGGAAACACCATATATTTT. The gene calls are TRBV19 and TRBJ1-3, with TRBD1 identical over 8 bases. The CDR3 has 15 amino acids. Germline loops: CDR1 LNHDA, CDR2 SQIVND (reference sequence). After removal of 9 bases from V and 3 bases from J, the junction contained 10 bases not matched to a gene.

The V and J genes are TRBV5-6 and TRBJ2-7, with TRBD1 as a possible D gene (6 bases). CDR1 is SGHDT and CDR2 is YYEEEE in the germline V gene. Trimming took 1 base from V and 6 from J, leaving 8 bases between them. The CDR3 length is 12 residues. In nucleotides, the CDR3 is TGTGCCAGCAGCTTGATAGGGGGCGAGCAGTACTTC. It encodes CASSLIGGEQYF. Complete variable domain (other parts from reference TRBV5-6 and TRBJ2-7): DAGVTQSPTHLIKTRGQQVTLRCSPKSGHDTVSWYQQALGQGPQFIFQYYEEEERQRGNFPDRFSGHQFPNYSSELNVNALLLGDSALYLCASSLIGGEQYFGPGTRLTVT.